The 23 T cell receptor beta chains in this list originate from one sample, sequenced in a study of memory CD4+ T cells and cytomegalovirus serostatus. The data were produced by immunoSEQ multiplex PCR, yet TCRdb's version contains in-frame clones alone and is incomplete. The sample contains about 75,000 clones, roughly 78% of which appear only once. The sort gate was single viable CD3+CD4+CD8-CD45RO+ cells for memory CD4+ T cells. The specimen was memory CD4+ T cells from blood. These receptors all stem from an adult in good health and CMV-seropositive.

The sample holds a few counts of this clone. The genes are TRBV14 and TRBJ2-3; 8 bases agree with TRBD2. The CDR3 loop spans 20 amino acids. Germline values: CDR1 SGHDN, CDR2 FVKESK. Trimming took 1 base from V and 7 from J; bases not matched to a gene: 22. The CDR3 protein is CASSQAWVAGQPSSHNTQYF. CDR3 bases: TGTGCCAGCAGCCAAGCGTGGGTAGCGGGGCAGCCAAGCTCACATAATACGCAGTATTTT.

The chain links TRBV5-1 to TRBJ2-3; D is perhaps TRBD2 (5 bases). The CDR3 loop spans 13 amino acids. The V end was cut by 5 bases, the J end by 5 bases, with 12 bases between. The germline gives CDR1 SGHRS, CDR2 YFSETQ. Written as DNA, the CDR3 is TGCGCCAGCAGTCGGGATCATAGAGATACGCAGTATTTT. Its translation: CASSRDHRDTQYF.

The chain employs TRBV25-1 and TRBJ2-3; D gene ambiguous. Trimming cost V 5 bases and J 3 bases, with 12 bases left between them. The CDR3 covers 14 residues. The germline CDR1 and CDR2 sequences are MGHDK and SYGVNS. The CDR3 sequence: CASSPRTATDTQYF. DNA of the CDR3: TGTGCCAGCAGTCCTCGGACGGCGACAGATACGCAGTATTTT.

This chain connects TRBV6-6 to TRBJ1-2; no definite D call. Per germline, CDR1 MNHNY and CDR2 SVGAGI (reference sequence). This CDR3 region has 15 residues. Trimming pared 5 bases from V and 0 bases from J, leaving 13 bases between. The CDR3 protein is CASSMPGPANYGYTF. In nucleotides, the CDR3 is TGTGCCAGCAGTATGCCGGGCCCCGCTAACTATGGCTACACCTTC.

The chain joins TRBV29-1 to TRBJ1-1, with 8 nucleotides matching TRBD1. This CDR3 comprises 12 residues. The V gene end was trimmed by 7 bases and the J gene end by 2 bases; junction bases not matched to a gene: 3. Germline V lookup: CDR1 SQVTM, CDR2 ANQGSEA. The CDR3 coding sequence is TGCAGCGCTGGGACAGGTAACACTGAAGCTTTCTTT. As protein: CSAGTGNTEAFF.

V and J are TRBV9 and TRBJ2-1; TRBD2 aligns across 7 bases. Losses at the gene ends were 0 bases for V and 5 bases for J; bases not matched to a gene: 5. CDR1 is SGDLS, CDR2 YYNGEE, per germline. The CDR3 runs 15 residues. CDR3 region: CASSVGTSYNNEQFF. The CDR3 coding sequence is TGTGCCAGCAGCGTAGGGACTAGTTACAACAATGAGCAGTTCTTC.

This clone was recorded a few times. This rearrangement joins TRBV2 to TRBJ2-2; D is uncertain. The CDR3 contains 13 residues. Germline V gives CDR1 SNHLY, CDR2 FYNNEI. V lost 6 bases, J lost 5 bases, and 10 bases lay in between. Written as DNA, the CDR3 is TGTGCCAGCAGCCCAGTAGTAACCGGGGAGCTGTTTTTT. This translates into CASSPVVTGELFF.

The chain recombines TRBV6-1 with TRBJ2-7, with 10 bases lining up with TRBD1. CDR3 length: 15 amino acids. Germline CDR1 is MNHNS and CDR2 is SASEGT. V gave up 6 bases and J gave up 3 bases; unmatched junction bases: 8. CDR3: CASSKTGTGDYEQYF. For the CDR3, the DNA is TGTGCCAGCAGCAAAACCGGGACAGGGGACTACGAGCAGTACTTC.

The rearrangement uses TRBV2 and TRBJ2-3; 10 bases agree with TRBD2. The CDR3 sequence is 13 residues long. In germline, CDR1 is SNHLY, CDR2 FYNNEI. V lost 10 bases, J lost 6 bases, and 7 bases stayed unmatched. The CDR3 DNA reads TGTGCCACTGGACTAGCGGAAAGGGATACGCAGTATTTT. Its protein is CATGLAERDTQYF.

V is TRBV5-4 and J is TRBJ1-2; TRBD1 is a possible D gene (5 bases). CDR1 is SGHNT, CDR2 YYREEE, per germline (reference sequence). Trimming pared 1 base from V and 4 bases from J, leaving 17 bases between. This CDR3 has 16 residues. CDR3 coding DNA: TGTGCCAGCAGCTTGCAGTCGGGGCCGTTTTCCTATGGCTACACCTTC. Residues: CASSLQSGPFSYGYTF.

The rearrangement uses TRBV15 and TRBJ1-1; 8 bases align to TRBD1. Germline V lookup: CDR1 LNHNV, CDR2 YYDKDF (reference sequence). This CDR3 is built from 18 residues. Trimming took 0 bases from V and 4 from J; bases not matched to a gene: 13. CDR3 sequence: CATSRDRGAGGVGTEAFF. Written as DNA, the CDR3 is TGTGCCACCAGCAGAGATAGGGGGGCAGGGGGCGTCGGCACTGAAGCTTTCTTT.

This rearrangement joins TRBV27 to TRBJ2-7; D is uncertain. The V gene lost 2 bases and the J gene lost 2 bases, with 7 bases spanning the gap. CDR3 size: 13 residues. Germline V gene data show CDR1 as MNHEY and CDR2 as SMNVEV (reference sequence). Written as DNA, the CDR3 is TGTGCCAGCAGTTTACAGCCCACCTACGAGCAGTACTTC. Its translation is CASSLQPTYEQYF.

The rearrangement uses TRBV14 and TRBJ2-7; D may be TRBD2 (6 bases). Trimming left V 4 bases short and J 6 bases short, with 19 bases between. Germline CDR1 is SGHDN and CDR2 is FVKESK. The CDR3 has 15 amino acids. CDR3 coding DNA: TGTGCCAGCAGCCTGGGACTGGCGGTAGGGCGCGAGCAGTACTTC. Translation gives CASSLGLAVGREQYF.

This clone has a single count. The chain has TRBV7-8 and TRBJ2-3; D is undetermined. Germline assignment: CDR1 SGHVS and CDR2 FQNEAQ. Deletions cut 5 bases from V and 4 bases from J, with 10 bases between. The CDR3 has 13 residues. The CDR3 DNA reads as TGTGCCAGCAGCCCCGCCCAGTCAGATACGCAGTATTTT. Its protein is CASSPAQSDTQYF. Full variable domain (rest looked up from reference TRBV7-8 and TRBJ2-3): GAGVSQSPRYKVAKRGQDVALRCDPISGHVSLFWYQQALGQGPEFLTYFQNEAQLDKSGLPSDRFFAERPEGSVSTLKIQRTQQEDSAVYLCASSPAQSDTQYFGPGTRLTVL.

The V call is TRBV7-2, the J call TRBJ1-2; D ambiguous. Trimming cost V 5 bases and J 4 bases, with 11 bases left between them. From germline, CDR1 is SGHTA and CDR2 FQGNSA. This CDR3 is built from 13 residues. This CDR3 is CASSAGPAYGYTF. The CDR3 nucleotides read TGTGCCAGCAGCGCCGGGCCAGCCTATGGCTACACCTTC.

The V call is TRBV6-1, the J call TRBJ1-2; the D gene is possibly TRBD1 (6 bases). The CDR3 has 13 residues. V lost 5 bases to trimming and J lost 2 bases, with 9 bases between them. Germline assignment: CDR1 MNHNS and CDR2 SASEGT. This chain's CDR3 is CASSPGANYGYTF. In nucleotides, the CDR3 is TGTGCCAGCAGTCCGGGGGCGAACTATGGCTACACCTTC.

The CDR3 protein is CASSLREGSNQPQHF. The DNA for the CDR3 is TGTGCCAGTAGTCTTAGGGAAGGGAGCAATCAGCCCCAGCATTTT. This chain joins TRBV19 and TRBJ1-5, with D uncertain. V lost 5 bases and J lost 1, with 12 bases in between. The CDR3 contains 15 residues. Germline V gene lookup returns CDR1 LNHDA and CDR2 SQIVND (reference sequence).

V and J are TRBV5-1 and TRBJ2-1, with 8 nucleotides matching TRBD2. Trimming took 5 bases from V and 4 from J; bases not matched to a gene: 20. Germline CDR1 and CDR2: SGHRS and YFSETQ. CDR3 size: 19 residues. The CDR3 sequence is CASSHPAGVPRLQYNEQFF. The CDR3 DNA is TGCGCCAGCAGTCATCCAGCGGGAGTACCTAGGCTACAATACAATGAGCAGTTCTTC.

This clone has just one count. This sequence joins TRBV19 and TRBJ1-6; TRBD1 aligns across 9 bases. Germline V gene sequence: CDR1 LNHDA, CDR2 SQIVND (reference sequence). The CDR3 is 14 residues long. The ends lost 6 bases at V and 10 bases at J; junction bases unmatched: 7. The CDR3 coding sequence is TGTGCCAGTAGGGTGACAGGGGGAGGATCACCCCTCCACTTT. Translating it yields CASRVTGGGSPLHF. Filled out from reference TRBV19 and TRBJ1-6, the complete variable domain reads DGGITQSPKYLFRKEGQNVTLSCEQNLNHDAMYWYRQDPGQGLRLIYYSQIVNDFQKGDIAEGYSVSREKKESFPLTVTSAQKNPTAFYLCASRVTGGGSPLHFGNGTRLTVT.

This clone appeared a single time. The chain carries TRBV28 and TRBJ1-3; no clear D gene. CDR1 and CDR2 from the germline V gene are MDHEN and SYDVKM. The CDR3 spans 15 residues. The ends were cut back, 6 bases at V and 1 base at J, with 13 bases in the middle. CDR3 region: CASRKPGNSGNTIYF. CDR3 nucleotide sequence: TGTGCCAGCAGAAAGCCGGGGAATTCTGGAAACACCATATATTTT.

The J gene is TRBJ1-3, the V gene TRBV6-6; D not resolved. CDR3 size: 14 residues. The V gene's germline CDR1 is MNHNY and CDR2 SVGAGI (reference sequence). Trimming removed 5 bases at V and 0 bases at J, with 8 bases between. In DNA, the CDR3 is TGTGCCAGCAGTGCGCTGAGCTCTGGAAACACCATATATTTT. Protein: CASSALSSGNTIYF.

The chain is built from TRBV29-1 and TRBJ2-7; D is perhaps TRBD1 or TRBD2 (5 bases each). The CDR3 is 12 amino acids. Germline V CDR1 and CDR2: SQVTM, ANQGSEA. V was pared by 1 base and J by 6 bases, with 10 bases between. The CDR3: CSVEAMRGEQYF. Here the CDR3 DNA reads TGCAGCGTTGAAGCCATGAGGGGCGAGCAGTACTTC.

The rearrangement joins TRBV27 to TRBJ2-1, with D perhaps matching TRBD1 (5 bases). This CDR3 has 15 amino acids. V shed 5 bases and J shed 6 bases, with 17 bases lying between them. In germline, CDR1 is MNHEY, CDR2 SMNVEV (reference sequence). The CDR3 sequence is CASSPPEVGVNEQFF. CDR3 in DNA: TGTGCCAGCAGTCCCCCAGAGGTAGGGGTCAATGAGCAGTTCTTC.